The 3 T cell receptor beta chains listed next were all sequenced from one sample in a study of CXCR3-negative and CXCR3-positive naive CD8 T cells. UMI-tagged TRB cDNA libraries were built via 5' RACE. TCRdb re-called the 5' RACE reads and gives one entry per CDR3 protein, without DNA. Across about 40,000 distinct CDR3 sequences, the top ten clones capture about 10% of the sample. Source material: memory CD8+ T cells from blood. Source of these receptors: a human donor in good health. Some clones in this sample may be carry-over from other donors' samples.

V gene TRBV20-1 combines with J gene TRBJ1-5. Per germline, CDR1 DFQATT and CDR2 SNEGSKA (reference sequence). This CDR3 is built from 13 residues. CDR3 sequence: CSARGRENQPQHF.

The chain links TRBV7-6 to TRBJ2-7; with no DNA, the TCRdb D assignment of TRBD1 cannot be verified. CDR1 and CDR2 (germline): SGHVS, FNYEAQ. The CDR3 has 14 amino acids. This CDR3 is CASSPGDRVYEQYF.

This chain uses TRBV20-1 with TRBJ1-5; TCRdb indicates TRBD1, and absent DNA this call remains unverified. The CDR3 consists of 13 residues. Germline V gives CDR1 DFQATT, CDR2 SNEGSKA (reference sequence). The CDR3 loop reads CSASGQGHQPQHF.